This T cell receptor beta chain was sequenced in a study of beta chain features in type 1 diabetes. Study-level background: Healthy donors resembled patients in age, gender and cell yields.

To note about this clone: Its antigen is still unknown.

The study, taken as a whole, reports: Naive, central memory and Treg TCRB repertoires seemed to resemble each other more closely in patients than they did in healthy donors.

All of the isolated RNA was reverse transcribed, so expressed TCRB transcripts were sequenced. Measured with immunoSEQ multiplex PCR; TCRdb has only the in-frame clones, and not every one. The sample includes around 250,000 clones, less than 35% of them seen just once. The J segment lost 2 bases and the V segment lost 2 bases, leaving 6 bases of the junction unmatched. The CDR3 is 17 residues long. Germline CDR1 LNHNV, CDR2 YYDKDF (reference sequence). Source material: central memory CD4+ T cells from blood. The receptor was isolated from a man younger than 45 in good health. The chain has TRBV15 and TRBJ2-3, with 11 bases lining up with TRBD2. CDR3: CATSRPSGRRSTDTQYF. As DNA, the CDR3 is TGTGCCACCAGCAGACCTAGCGGGAGGCGATCCACAGATACGCAGTATTTT.